This T cell receptor beta chain stems from a study of CD8 T cells in Susac syndrome. Random hexamers were used to reverse transcribe the RNA input (0.5 to 1 ug). TCRdb re-analysed the immunoSEQ multiplex PCR reads in MiXCR, keeping a single row per CDR3 protein. The top ten hold approximately 0.14% of the sample, which has around 160,000 distinct CDR3 sequences, around 93% seen once. TCR beta sequences were obtained from blood CD8+ and CD4+ T cells. TEMRA cells were enriched by FACS, and CD4+ and CD8+ T cells were negatively isolated. The germline V gene has CDR1 SGHAT and CDR2 FQNNGV. Trimming pared 5 bases from V and 3 bases from J, leaving 14 bases between. CDR3 size: 14 residues.

The source is a human donor in good health. The chain joins TRBV11-2 to TRBJ2-7; a weak D match, TRBD2 (6 bases). Material: CD4+ T cells from PBMCs. The CDR3 region is CASSPTRSLYEQYF. The CDR3 bases are TGTGCCAGCAGCCCGACTAGATCTCTCTACGAGCAGTACTTC.